The 14 T cell receptor beta chains in this list originate from one sample, sequenced in a study of T cells after yellow fever vaccination. TCRdb re-called the 5' RACE reads through MiXCR, storing one row per CDR3 protein. The data show some 320,000 distinct CDR3 sequences, with roughly 4.3% seen just once and around 23% held by the top ten. The sample in question was PBMCs, obtained 5 days after the yellow fever booster vaccination. Receptors originate from a young man who received the YFV17D yellow fever vaccine.

In its sample, this clonotype was seen many times. The chain has TRBV12-3 or TRBV12-4 and TRBJ2-5, with D uncertain. The length of the CDR3 is 13 residues. V was clipped by 6 bases and J by 5 bases, with 13 bases between them. CDR3 sequence: CASRRTLGETQYF. As DNA, the CDR3 is TGTGCCAGCAGGAGGACCCTCGGGGAGACCCAGTACTTC.

The V call is TRBV7-2, the J call TRBJ2-5; D is ambiguous. Per germline, CDR1 SGHTA and CDR2 FQGNSA. The CDR3 sequence is 14 residues long. V was pared by 0 bases and J by 2 bases, with 7 bases between. CDR3 in amino acids: CASSLAVIQETQYF. The DNA for the CDR3 is TGTGCCAGCAGCTTAGCGGTGATTCAAGAGACCCAGTACTTC.

The chain recombines TRBV12-3 or TRBV12-4 with TRBJ1-5; 7 bases match TRBD1. The trim removed 6 bases at V and 6 bases at J, leaving 11 bases unmatched. CDR3 length equals 15 residues. The CDR3, as DNA: TGTGCCAGCAGCCTAATAGGGACAGTTAGTCAGCCCCAGCATTTT. Protein sequence: CASSLIGTVSQPQHF.

This clonotype was counted between two and nine times. J is TRBJ2-1 and V is TRBV7-9; TRBD2 matches 10 bases. The CDR3 sequence is 16 residues long. CDR1 and CDR2 (germline): SEHNR, FQNEAQ (reference sequence). The J segment lost 4 bases and the V segment lost 5 bases, leaving 8 bases of the junction unmatched. The CDR3 protein is CASSLDQRGGYNEQFF. In DNA form, the CDR3 reads TGTGCCAGCAGCCTGGATCAGCGGGGGGGTTACAATGAGCAGTTCTTC.

J is TRBJ1-5 and V is TRBV6-2 or TRBV6-3, with D uncertain. Germline CDR1 reads MNHEY; CDR2 reads SVGEGT. The CDR3 runs 15 residues. V lost 2 bases and J 0 bases, leaving 8 bases between the germline ends. The CDR3 loop reads CASSYRHHSNQPQHF. The CDR3 DNA reads TGTGCCAGCAGTTACCGACACCATAGCAATCAGCCCCAGCATTTT.

This clonotype came up a few times. The genes are TRBV6-5 and TRBJ2-7; the match to TRBD1 covers 11 bases. J gave up 2 bases and V 6 bases, and 6 bases lay outside the gene matches. CDR3 length equals 15 residues. In germline, CDR1 is MNHEY, CDR2 SVGAGI. CDR3 sequence reads: CASRRWGQGAYEQYF. CDR3 nucleotides: TGTGCCAGCAGAAGATGGGGACAGGGGGCCTACGAGCAGTACTTC.

The rearrangement joins TRBV2 to TRBJ2-1; 7 bases fit TRBD2. Germline values: CDR1 SNHLY, CDR2 FYNNEI. Trimming took 4 bases from V and 3 from J; bases not matched to a gene: 6. The length of the CDR3 is 15 residues. CDR3 bases: TGTGCCAGCAGTGTTTCGGCGGGGGTCTACAATGAGCAGTTCTTC. The encoded protein is CASSVSAGVYNEQFF.

This clonotype was counted at least ten times. The genes are TRBV5-1 and TRBJ1-2; D call uncertain. V was pared by 0 bases and J by 7 bases, with 10 bases between. The CDR3 is 13 residues long. In germline, CDR1 is SGHRS, CDR2 YFSETQ. The CDR3 spells CASSLEGRAGYTF. The CDR3 nucleotides read TGCGCCAGCAGCTTGGAGGGTCGCGCTGGCTACACCTTC.

The genes are TRBV5-5 and TRBJ2-5; a weak D match, TRBD1 (5 bases). Germline CDR1 and CDR2: SGHKS and YYEKEE (reference sequence). This CDR3 is 16 amino acids long. The V gene lost 0 bases and the J gene lost 1 base, with 13 bases spanning the gap. The CDR3 region has the DNA TGTGCCAGCAGCTTGGAGGGGTCAGGTCGCCAAGAGACCCAGTACTTC. Protein: CASSLEGSGRQETQYF.

This clonotype was counted at least ten times. J is TRBJ2-2 and V is TRBV11-2; possible D gene TRBD1, 6 bases. V lost 5 bases to trimming and J lost 4 bases, with 8 bases between them. The CDR3 has 13 amino acids. The V gene's germline CDR1 is SGHAT and CDR2 FQNNGV. This CDR3 reads CASSRRGTGELFF. The CDR3 bases are TGTGCCAGCAGCCGCAGGGGCACCGGGGAGCTGTTTTTT.

This sequence joins TRBV9 and TRBJ2-1, with 10 bases that match TRBD2. Looked up from germline, CDR1 is SGDLS and CDR2 is YYNGEE. V was pared by 4 bases and J by 7 bases, with 8 bases of the junction left unmatched. This CDR3 is 15 amino acids long. CDR3 DNA: TGTGCCAGCAGCCCCTGGATAGCGGGGGGTAATGAGCAGTTCTTC. Translated, it gives CASSPWIAGGNEQFF.

In nucleotides, the CDR3 is TGTGCCATCAGTGGCGGGACTAGCGGTTACGAGCAGTACTTC. It specifies CAISGGTSGYEQYF. This chain uses TRBV10-3 with TRBJ2-7; TRBD2 aligns across 11 bases. The germline CDR1 and CDR2 sequences are ENHRY and SYGVKD. The CDR3 length is 14 residues. The ends lost 4 bases at V and 4 bases at J; junction bases unmatched: 3.

This chain connects TRBV24-1 to TRBJ2-1, with TRBD1 matching over 10 bases. Germline-derived CDR1 and CDR2 are KGHDR and SFDVKD. The junction had 10 bases not matched to a gene; V was cut back by 4 bases and J by 2 bases. The CDR3 loop spans 18 amino acids. The CDR3 reads CATSDRTPGTGAYNEQFF. The CDR3 nucleotides read TGTGCCACCAGTGACCGAACTCCCGGGACAGGGGCCTACAATGAGCAGTTCTTC.

The chain has TRBV15 and TRBJ2-1; D gene unclear. The CDR3 covers 12 residues. Germline values: CDR1 LNHNV, CDR2 YYDKDF (reference sequence). V lost 0 bases and J 8 bases, leaving 5 bases between the germline ends. CDR3 sequence: CATSRDGDEQFF. In DNA, the CDR3 is TGTGCCACCAGCAGAGATGGGGATGAGCAGTTCTTC.